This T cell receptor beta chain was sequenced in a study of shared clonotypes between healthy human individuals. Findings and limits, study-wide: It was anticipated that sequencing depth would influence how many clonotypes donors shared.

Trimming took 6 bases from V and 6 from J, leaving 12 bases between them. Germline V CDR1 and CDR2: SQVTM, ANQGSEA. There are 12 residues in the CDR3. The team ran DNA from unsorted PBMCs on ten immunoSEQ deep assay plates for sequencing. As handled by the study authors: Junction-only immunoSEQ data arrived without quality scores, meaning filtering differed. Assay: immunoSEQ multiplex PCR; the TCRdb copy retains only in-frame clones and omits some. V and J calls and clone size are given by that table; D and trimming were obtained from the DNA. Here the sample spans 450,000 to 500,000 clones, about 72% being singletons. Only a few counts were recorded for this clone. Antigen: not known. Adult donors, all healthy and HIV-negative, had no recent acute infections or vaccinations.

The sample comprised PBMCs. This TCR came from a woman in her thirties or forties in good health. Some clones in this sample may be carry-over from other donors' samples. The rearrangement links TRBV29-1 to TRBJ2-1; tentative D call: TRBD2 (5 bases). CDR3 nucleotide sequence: TGCAGCGTCGGGGAAAGGACCAATGAGCAGTTCTTC. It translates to CSVGERTNEQFF.